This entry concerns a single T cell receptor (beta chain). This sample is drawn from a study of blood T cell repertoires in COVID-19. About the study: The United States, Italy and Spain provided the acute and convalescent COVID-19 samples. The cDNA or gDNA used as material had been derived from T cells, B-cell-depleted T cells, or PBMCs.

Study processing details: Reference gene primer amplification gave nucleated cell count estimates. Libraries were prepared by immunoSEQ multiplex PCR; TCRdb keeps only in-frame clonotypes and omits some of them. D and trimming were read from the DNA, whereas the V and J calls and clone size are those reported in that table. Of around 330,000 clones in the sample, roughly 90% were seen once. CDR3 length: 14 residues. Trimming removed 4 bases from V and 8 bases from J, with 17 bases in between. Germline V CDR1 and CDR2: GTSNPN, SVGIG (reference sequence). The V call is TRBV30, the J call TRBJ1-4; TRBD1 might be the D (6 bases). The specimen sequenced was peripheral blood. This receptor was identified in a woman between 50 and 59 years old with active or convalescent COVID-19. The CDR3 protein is CAWTPLARGEKLFF. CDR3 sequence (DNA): TGTGCCTGGACCCCTCTGGCTAGGGGGGAAAAACTGTTTTTT.